The next 6 T cell receptor beta chains were all read from a single sample in a study of control samples from healthy donors and cancer patients. Repertoires were generated with immunoSEQ multiplex PCR, while TCRdb's copy carries only in-frame clones and drops some. Counted here are roughly 70,000 clones, 85% to 95% occurring once; the ten biggest clones make up under 3.5%. The sequencing input was blood. The receptors here all came from a woman younger than 45 in good health.

This chain's CDR3 is CASSPRGGSYEQYF. Here the CDR3 DNA reads TGCGCCAGCAGCCCCCGCGGAGGATCCTACGAGCAGTACTTC. The V and J genes are TRBV5-1 and TRBJ2-7; a possible D gene is TRBD2 (5 bases). The CDR3 sequence is 14 residues long. The germline V gene encodes CDR1 SGHRS and CDR2 YFSETQ. Trimming left V 4 bases short and J 1 base short, with 12 bases between.

The chain joins TRBV5-1 to TRBJ1-6; 11 bases agree with TRBD1. Per the germline V gene, CDR1 is SGHRS and CDR2 is YFSETQ. The CDR3 is 15 residues long. Trimming at V came to 0 bases and at J to 10 bases, leaving 3 bases not matched to a gene. The CDR3: CASSLDGTGGSPLHF. The CDR3 DNA reads TGCGCCAGCAGCTTGGACGGGACAGGGGGATCACCCCTCCACTTT.

The genes are TRBV28 and TRBJ2-5; D is unclear. This CDR3 comprises 10 residues. Trimming shortened V by 10 bases and J by 3 bases, and 6 bases separated the two germline ends. Germline CDR1 reads MDHEN; CDR2 reads SYDVKM. The CDR3 spells CATLEETQYF. The CDR3 nucleotides are TGTGCCACACTCGAAGAGACCCAGTACTTC.

CDR3 coding DNA: TGTGCCAGCAGCCGAGCCTGGGCGGGGGGGCATGAGACCCAGTACTTC. Protein: CASSRAWAGGHETQYF. The chain has TRBV14 and TRBJ2-5; 9 nucleotides align to TRBD2. With 4 bases clipped from V and 5 bases from J, the junction kept 11 bases outside the gene matches. This CDR3 is built from 16 residues. The germline V gene encodes CDR1 SGHDN and CDR2 FVKESK.

The gene calls are TRBV7-9 and TRBJ2-5; 7 bases map to TRBD2. Germline-derived CDR1 and CDR2 are SEHNR and FQNEAQ (reference sequence). CDR3 length: 15 amino acids. Trimming took 5 bases from V and 1 from J; bases not matched to a gene: 7. CDR3 in amino acids: CASSLLGGGQETQYF. The CDR3 DNA is TGTGCCAGCAGCCTCCTGGGGGGGGGCCAAGAGACCCAGTACTTC.

The rearrangement joins TRBV2 to TRBJ1-5; possible D gene TRBD1, 6 bases. CDR1 is SNHLY and CDR2 is FYNNEI in the germline V gene. The CDR3 is 13 residues long. V lost 4 bases, J lost 7 bases, and 11 bases lay in between. CDR3: CASSAGEGQPQHF. The CDR3 coding sequence is TGTGCCAGCAGTGCAGGGGAGGGACAGCCCCAGCATTTT.